One sample yielded the 2 T cell receptor beta chains listed below, sequenced in a study of cytomegalovirus exposure and HLA in healthy donors (dated by TCRdb to about 2017). Libraries were built with the immunoSEQ multiplex PCR assay. The multiplex PCR relied on a mix of 60 forward primers for TCR Vbeta segments and 13 reverse primers for TCR Jbeta segments. TCRdb took this table from immuneACCESS and kept in-frame rearrangements with V and J called. Such tables lack part of the clones; where checked against another copy, unresolved V genes explain under half of the gap, and the rest is unexplained. The sample table contains roughly 190,000 clones; only one count was recorded for about 12% of them. In total, the top ten clones hold 7.8% of the sample. The sequencing sample was made of PBMCs. The source of these receptors is a man aged 50 to 59 in good health and CMV-seropositive.

This clone has only a few counts. V gene TRBV7-8 combines with J gene TRBJ1-1; TRBD1 agrees at 7 bases. V was pared by 6 bases and J by 6 bases, with 10 bases of the junction left unmatched. The CDR3 length is 14 residues. From germline, CDR1 is SGHVS and CDR2 FQNEAQ. The CDR3 sequence is CASSLTGMSSEAFF. The CDR3 DNA follows: TGTGCCAGCAGTTTGACAGGGATGAGCTCTGAAGCTTTCTTT.

The chain couples TRBV9 to TRBJ1-2; 7 bases line up with TRBD1. The CDR3 has 15 amino acids. Germline-derived CDR1 and CDR2 are SGDLS and YYNGEE. J lost 0 bases, V lost 4 bases, and 6 bases had no gene match. The DNA for the CDR3 is TGTGCCAGCAGCACACAGACAGGGTCTAACTATGGCTACACCTTC. Translated, it gives CASSTQTGSNYGYTF.